This TCR beta chain was sequenced during a study of blood T cell repertoires in COVID-19. Study summary: The analysed material was cDNA or gDNA that came from T cells, B-cell-depleted T cells, or PBMCs.

This table comes from immunoSEQ multiplex PCR, and its TCRdb copy is limited to in-frame clones, with some not included. Altogether roughly 280,000 clones are present, approximately 80% being singletons, with the ten largest covering 4.2%. The V end was cut by 4 bases, the J end by 2 bases, with 9 bases between. The CDR3 sequence is 13 residues long. The germline V gene encodes CDR1 SGHNT and CDR2 YYREEE (reference sequence). The source is a man in his sixties with acute or convalescent COVID-19. The genes are TRBV5-4 and TRBJ1-2; perhaps TRBD1 as D (5 bases). The specimen sequenced was peripheral blood. The CDR3 coding sequence is TGTGCCAGCAGCCCTGACAGCAACTATGGCTACACCTTC. It encodes CASSPDSNYGYTF.